This paragraph reports one T cell receptor (beta chain). Its antigen is not identified. The germline gives CDR1 ENHRY, CDR2 SYGVKD. This CDR3 has 16 residues. After removal of 10 bases from V and 0 bases from J, the junction contained 7 bases not matched to a gene. The data originate from a study of shared clonotypes between healthy human individuals. Study-level results: Relative to clonotypes present in all four donors, those not shared had lower generation probabilities.

Profiling relied on immunoSEQ multiplex PCR, and the TCRdb table lists in-frame clones only, not all of them. The profile shows about 1.1 million clones, around 78% of them singletons. Material for sequencing was memory CD4+ T cells from PBMCs. Subset noted: CD45RA-negative fraction. The sequence was obtained from a man aged 18 to 35 in good health. Some clones in this sample may be carry-over from other donors' samples. V is TRBV10-3 and J is TRBJ2-3; 13 positions agree with TRBD2. CDR3 coding DNA: TGTGCCACCGGAGGGACTAGCGGGACTAGCACAGATACGCAGTATTTT. Protein: CATGGTSGTSTDTQYF.